This T cell receptor (beta chain) was sequenced for a study of cytomegalovirus exposure and HLA in healthy donors. Study in general: In a previous analysis, around 120 million unique TCR beta sequences were found from 150 million to 200 million T cells. Unique TCRs numbering around 80 million, obtained from HLA-typed donors, made up an early data release.

This clone was seen more than once but under ten times. Its antigen remains unknown. Germline-derived CDR1 and CDR2 are LGHNA and YNFKEQ. This CDR3 is built from 14 residues. The ends were cut back, 3 bases at V and 4 bases at J, with 10 bases in the middle. Findings of the study overall: It was assumed in the presence/absence analyses that sequencing depth was roughly uniform across donors. It was reported that TCR beta sequences correctly inferred the HLA-A and HLA-B alleles for most subjects.

The PCR was carried out with 60 Vbeta primers and 13 Jbeta primers. Data came from immunoSEQ multiplex PCR; TCRdb stores just in-frame clones and leaves some out. This table has about 94,000 clones, approximately 75% appearing once. The chain carries TRBV4-2 and TRBJ1-5, with D maybe TRBD1 (6 bases). This TCR was sampled from a woman in her thirties or forties in good health and CMV-seronegative. Sequencing used PBMCs. The DNA of the CDR3 is TGTGCCAGCAGCCAGATACAGGGAAATCAGCCCCAGCATTTT. As protein: CASSQIQGNQPQHF.